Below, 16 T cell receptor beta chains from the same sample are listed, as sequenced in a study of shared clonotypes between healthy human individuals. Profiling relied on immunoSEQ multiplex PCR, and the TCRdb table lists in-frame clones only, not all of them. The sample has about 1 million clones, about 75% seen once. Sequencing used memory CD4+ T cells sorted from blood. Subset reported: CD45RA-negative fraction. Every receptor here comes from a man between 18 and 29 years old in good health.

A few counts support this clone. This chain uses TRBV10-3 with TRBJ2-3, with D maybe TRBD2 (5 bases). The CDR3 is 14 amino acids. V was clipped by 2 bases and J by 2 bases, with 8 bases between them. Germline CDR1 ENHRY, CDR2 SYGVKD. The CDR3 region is CAISETGFTDTQYF. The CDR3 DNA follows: TGTGCCATCAGTGAGACGGGATTCACAGATACGCAGTATTTT.

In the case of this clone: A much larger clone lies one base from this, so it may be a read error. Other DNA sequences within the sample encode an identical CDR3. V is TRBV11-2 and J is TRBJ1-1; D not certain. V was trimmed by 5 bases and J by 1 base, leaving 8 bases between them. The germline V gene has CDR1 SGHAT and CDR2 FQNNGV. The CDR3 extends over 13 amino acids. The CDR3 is CASSRGENTEAFF. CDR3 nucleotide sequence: TGTGCCAGCAGCCGCGGAGAGAACACTGAAGCTTTCTTT.

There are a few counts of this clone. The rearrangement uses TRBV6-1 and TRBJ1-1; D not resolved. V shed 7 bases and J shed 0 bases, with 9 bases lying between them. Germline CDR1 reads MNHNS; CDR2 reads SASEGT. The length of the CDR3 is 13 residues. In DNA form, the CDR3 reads TGTGCCAGCAAAGATCAGATGAACACTGAAGCTTTCTTT. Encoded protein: CASKDQMNTEAFF.

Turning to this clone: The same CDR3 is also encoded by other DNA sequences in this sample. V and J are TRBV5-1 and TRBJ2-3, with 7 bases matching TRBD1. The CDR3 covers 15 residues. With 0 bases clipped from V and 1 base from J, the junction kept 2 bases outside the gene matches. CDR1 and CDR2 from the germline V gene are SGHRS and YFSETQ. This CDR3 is CASSLGGQGTDTQYF. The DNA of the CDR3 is TGCGCCAGCAGCTTGGGAGGACAGGGCACAGATACGCAGTATTTT. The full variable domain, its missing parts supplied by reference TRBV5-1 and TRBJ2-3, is KAGVTQTPRYLIKTRGQQVTLSCSPISGHRSVSWYQQTPGQGLQFLFEYFSETQRNKGNFPGRFSGRQFSNSRSEMNVSTLELGDSALYLCASSLGGQGTDTQYFGPGTRLTVL.

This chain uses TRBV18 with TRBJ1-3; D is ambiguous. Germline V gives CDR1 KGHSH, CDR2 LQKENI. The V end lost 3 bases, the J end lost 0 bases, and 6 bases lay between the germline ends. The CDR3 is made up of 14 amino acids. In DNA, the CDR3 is TGTGCCAGCTCACCGACGATCTCTGGAAACACCATATATTTT. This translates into CASSPTISGNTIYF.

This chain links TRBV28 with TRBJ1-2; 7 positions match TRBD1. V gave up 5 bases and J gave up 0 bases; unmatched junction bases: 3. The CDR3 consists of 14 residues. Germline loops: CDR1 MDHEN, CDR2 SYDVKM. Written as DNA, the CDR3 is TGTGCCAGCAGTGAAGGGGGCACTAACTATGGCTACACCTTC. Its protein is CASSEGGTNYGYTF.

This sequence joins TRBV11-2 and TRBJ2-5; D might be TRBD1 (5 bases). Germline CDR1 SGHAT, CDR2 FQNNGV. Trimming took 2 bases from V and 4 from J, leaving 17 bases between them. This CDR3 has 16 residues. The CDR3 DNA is TGTGCCAGCAGCTTAAGGTCTCAGGGCTCAAGAGAGACCCAGTACTTC. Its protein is CASSLRSQGSRETQYF.

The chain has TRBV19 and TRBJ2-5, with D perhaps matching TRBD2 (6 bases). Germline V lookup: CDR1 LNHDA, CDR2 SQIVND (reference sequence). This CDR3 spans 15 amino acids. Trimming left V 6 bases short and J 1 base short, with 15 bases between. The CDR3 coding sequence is TGTGCCAGTAGCCCAAACCGACTAGGCCAAGAGACCCAGTACTTC. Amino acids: CASSPNRLGQETQYF.

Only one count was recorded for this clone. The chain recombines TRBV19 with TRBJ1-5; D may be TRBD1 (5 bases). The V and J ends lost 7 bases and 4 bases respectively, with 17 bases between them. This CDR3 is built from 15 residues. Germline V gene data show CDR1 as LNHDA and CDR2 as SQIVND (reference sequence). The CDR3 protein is CASTPGTVANQPQHF. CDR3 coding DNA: TGTGCCAGTACCCCGGGGACGGTGGCAAATCAGCCCCAGCATTTT.

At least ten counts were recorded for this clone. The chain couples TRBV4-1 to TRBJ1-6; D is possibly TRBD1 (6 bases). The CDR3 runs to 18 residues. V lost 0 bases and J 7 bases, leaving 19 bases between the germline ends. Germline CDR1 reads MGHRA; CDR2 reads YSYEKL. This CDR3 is CASSQETGGARGNSPLHF. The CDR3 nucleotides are TGCGCCAGCAGCCAAGAAACTGGGGGGGCACGGGGAAATTCACCCCTCCACTTT.

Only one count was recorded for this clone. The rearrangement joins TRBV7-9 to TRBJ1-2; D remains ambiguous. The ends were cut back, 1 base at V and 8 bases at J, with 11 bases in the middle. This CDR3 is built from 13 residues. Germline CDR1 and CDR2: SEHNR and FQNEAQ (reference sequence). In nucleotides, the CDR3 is TGTGCCAGCAGCTTAGAGGGCCGAGGGGGCTACACCTTC. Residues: CASSLEGRGGYTF.

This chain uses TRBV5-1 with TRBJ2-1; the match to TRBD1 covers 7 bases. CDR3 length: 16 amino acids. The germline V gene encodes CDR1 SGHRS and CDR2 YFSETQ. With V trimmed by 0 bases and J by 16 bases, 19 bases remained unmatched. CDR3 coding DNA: TGCGCCAGCAGCTTGGCCGGGACAGACGTTTTACACGGGCAATTCTTC. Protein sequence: CASSLAGTDVLHGQFF. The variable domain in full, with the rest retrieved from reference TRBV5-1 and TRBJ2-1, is KAGVTQTPRYLIKTRGQQVTLSCSPISGHRSVSWYQQTPGQGLQFLFEYFSETQRNKGNFPGRFSGRQFSNSRSEMNVSTLELGDSALYLCASSLAGTDVLHGQFFGPGTRLTVL.

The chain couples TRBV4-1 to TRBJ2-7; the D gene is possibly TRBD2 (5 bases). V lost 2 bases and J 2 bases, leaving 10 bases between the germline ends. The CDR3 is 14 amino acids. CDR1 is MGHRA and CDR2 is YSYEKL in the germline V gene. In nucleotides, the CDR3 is TGCGCCAGCAGCCAATACACGGGAACCTACGAGCAGTACTTC. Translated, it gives CASSQYTGTYEQYF.

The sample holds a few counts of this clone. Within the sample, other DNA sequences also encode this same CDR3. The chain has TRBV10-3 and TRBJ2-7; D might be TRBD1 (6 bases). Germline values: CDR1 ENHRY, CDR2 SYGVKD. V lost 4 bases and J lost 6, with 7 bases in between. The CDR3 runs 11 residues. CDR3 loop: CAISGGREQYF. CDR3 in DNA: TGTGCCATCAGTGGGGGGCGCGAGCAGTACTTC.

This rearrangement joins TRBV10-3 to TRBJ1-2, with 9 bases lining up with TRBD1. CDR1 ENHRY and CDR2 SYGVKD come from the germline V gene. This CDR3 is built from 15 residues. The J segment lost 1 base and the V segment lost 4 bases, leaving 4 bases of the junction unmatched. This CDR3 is CAISGGTGHNYGYTF. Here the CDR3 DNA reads TGTGCCATCAGTGGAGGGACAGGGCATAACTATGGCTACACCTTC.

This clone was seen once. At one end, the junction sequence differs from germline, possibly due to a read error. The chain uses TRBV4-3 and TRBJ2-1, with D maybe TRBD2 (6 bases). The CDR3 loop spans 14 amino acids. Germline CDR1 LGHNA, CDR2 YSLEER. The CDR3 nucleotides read TGCGCCAGCAGCCAAGGACTAGAAAGGAATGGGCAGTTCTTC. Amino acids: CASSQGLERNGQFF.